This record looks at one TCR beta chain sequence and its context. This sample is drawn from a study of blood T cell repertoires in COVID-19. The protocol was immunoSEQ multiplex PCR, while the TCRdb copy is restricted to in-frame clones and leaves out a portion. This sample yields 300,000 to 400,000 clones, of which roughly 90% are seen a single time; roughly 0.97% belongs to the top ten. Germline loops: CDR1 WNHNN, CDR2 SYGVQD (reference sequence). The V and J ends lost 0 bases and 4 bases respectively, with 7 bases between them. The CDR3 is 13 residues long. The chain is built from TRBV10-1 and TRBJ2-7, with D tentatively TRBD2 (5 bases). Sequenced material: PBMCs or T cells enriched from blood (not recorded which). This receptor was obtained from a woman under 40 with acute COVID-19. The DNA of the CDR3 is TGCGCCAGCAGTGAGTCACTAGATTACGAGCAGTACTTC. This codes for CASSESLDYEQYF.